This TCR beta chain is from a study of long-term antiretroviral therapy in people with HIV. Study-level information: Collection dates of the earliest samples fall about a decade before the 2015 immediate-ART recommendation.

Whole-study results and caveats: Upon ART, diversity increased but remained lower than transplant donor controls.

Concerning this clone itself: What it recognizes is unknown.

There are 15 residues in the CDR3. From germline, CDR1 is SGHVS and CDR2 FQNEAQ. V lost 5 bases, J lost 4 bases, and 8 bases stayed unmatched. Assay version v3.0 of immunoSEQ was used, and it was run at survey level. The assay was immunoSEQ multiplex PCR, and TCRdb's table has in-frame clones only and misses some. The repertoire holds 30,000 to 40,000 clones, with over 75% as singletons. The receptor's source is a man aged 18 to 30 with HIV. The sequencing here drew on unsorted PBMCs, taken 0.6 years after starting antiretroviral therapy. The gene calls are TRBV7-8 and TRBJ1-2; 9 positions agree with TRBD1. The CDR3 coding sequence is TGTGCCAGCAGCGCGGAGGGACAGGGAATCTATGGCTACACCTTC. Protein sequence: CASSAEGQGIYGYTF.